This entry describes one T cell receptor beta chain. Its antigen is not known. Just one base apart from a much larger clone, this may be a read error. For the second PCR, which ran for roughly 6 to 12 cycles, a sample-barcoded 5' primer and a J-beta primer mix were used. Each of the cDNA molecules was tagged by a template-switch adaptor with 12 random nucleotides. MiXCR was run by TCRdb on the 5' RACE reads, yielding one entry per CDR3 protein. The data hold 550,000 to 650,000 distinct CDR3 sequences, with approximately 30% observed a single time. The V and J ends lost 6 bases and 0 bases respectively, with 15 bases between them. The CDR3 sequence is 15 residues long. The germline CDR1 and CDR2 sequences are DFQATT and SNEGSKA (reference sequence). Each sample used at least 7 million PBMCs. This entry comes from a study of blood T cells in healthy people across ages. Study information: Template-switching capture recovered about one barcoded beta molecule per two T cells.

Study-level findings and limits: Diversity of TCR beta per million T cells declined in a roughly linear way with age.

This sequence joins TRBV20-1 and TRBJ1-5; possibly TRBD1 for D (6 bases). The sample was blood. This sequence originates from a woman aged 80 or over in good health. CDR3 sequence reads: CSAQLGGGSNQPQHF. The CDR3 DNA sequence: TGCAGTGCGCAACTAGGGGGGGGTAGCAATCAGCCCCAGCATTTT.